The clone carrying this T cell receptor beta chain was detected a few times. This record belongs to a study of T cells in Graves' hyperthyroidism and ophthalmopathy. CDR3 size: 14 residues. V was clipped by 5 bases and J by 7 bases; unmatched bases: 8. The germline gives CDR1 MNHNS, CDR2 SASEGT. The CDR3 regions of TCR beta were amplified from RNA transcripts. The HTBI set primed first-round TCR CDR3 RT-PCR. TCRdb redid the calling of the multiplex PCR reads with MiXCR, one entry per CDR3 protein. The data hold 300,000 or so distinct CDR3 sequences, with 18% observed a single time. The sample was blood. V is TRBV6-1 and J is TRBJ1-1, with 9 bases identical to TRBD1. The sequence was collected from a woman between 50 and 59 years old with Graves' hyperthyroidism. CDR3 protein: CASSSDRGVVEAFF. The CDR3, as DNA: TGTGCCAGCAGTTCGGACAGGGGAGTTGTTGAAGCTTTCTTT.